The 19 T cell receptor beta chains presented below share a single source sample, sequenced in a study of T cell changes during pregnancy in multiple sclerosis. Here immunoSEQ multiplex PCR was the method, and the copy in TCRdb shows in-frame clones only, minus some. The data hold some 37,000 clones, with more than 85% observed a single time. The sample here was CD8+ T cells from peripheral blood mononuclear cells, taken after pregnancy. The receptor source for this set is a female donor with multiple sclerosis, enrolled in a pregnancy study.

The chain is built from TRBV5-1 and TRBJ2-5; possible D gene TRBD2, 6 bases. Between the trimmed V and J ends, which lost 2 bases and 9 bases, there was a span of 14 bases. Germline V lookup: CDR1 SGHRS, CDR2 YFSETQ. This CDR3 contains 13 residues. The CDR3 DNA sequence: TGCGCCAGCAGCTTCCTAAGAGGGGAGGCCCAGTACTTC. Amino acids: CASSFLRGEAQYF.

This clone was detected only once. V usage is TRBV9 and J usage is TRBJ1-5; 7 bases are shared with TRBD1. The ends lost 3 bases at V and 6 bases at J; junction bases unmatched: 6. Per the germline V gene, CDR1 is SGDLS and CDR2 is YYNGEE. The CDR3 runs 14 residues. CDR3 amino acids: CASSAHRGPQPQHF. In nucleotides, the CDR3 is TGTGCCAGCAGCGCCCACAGGGGACCTCAGCCCCAGCATTTT.

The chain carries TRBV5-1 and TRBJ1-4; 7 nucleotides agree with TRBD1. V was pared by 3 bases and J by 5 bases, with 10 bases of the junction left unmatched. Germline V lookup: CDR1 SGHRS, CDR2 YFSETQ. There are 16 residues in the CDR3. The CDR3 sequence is CASSSEPGTVNEKLFF. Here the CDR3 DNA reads TGCGCCAGCAGCTCCGAACCCGGGACAGTCAATGAAAAACTGTTTTTT.

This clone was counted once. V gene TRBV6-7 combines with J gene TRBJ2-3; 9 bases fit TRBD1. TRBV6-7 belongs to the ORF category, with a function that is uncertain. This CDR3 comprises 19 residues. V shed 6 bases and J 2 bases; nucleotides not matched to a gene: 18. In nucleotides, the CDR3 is TGTGCCAGCAGCCAGGCAGCTCCGGGACAGGGTATGTCCACAGATACGCAGTATTTT. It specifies CASSQAAPGQGMSTDTQYF.

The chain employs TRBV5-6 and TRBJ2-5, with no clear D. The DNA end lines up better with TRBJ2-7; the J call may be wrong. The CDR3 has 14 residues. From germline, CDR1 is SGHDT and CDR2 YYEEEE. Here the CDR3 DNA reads TGTGCCAGCAGCTTGCAAGTTAGCTCCTACGAGCAGTACTTC. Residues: CASSLQVSSYEQYF.

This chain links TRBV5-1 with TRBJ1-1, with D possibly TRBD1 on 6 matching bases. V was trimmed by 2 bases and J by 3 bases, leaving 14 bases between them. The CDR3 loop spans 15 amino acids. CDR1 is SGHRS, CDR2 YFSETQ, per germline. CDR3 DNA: TGCGCCAGCAGCTTTACAGGGTCGGGCGACACTGAAGCTTTCTTT. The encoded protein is CASSFTGSGDTEAFF.

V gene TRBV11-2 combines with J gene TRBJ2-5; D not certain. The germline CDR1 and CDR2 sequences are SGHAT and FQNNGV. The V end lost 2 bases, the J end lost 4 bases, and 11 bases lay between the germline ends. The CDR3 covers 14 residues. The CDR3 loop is CASSLLIHPETQYF. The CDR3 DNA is TGTGCCAGCAGCTTACTAATTCACCCAGAGACCCAGTACTTC. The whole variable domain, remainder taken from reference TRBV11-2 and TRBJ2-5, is EAGVAQSPRYKIIEKRQSVAFWCNPISGHATLYWYQQILGQGPKLLIQFQNNGVVDDSQLPKDRFSAERLKGVDSTLKIQPAKLEDSAVYLCASSLLIHPETQYFGPGTRLLVL.

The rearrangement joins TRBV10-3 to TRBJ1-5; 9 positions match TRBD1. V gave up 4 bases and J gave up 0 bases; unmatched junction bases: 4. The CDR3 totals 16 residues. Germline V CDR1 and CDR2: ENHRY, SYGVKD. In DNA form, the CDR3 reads TGTGCCATCAGTGCGACAGGGGGAGTTAGCAATCAGCCCCAGCATTTT. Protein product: CAISATGGVSNQPQHF.

The CDR3, as DNA: TGTGCCAGCAGTTACTCGTCGGCCAGGGGGCTCCATGGCTACACCTTC. Residues: CASSYSSARGLHGYTF. The chain recombines TRBV6-6 with TRBJ1-2, with 8 positions matching TRBD1. Germline V gene data show CDR1 as MNHNY and CDR2 as SVGAGI (reference sequence). The CDR3 is 16 amino acids. V was clipped by 0 bases and J by 6 bases; unmatched bases: 9.

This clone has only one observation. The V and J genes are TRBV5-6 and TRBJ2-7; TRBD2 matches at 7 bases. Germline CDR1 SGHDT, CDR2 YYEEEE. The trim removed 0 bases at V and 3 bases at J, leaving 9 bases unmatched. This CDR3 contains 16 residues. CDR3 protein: CASSLGLAGWSYEQYF. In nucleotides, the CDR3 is TGTGCCAGCAGCTTGGGACTAGCAGGATGGAGCTACGAGCAGTACTTC. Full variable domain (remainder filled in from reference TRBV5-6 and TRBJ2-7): DAGVTQSPTHLIKTRGQQVTLRCSPKSGHDTVSWYQQALGQGPQFIFQYYEEEERQRGNFPDRFSGHQFPNYSSELNVNALLLGDSALYLCASSLGLAGWSYEQYFGPGTRLTVT.

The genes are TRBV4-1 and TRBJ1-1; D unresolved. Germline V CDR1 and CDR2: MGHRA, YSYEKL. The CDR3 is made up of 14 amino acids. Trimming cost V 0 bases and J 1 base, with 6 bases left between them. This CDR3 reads CASSQDRGNTEAFF. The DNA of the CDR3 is TGCGCCAGCAGCCAAGATCGAGGGAACACTGAAGCTTTCTTT.

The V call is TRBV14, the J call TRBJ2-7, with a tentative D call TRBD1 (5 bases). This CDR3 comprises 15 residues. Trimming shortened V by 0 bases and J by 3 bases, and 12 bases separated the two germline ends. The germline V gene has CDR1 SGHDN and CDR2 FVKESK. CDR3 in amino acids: CASSQETASHYEQYF. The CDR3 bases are TGTGCCAGCAGCCAAGAGACAGCGTCCCACTACGAGCAGTACTTC. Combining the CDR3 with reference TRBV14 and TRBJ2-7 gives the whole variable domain EAGVTQFPSHSVIEKGQTVTLRCDPISGHDNLYWYRRVMGKEIKFLLHFVKESKQDESGMPNNRFLAERTGGTYSTLKVQPAELEDSGVYFCASSQETASHYEQYFGPGTRLTVT.

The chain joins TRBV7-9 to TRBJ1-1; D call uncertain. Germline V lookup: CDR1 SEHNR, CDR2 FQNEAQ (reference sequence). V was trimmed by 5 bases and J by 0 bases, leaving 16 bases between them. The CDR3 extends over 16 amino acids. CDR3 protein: CASSPLSQVMNTEAFF. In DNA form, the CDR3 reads TGTGCCAGCAGCCCCCTTTCCCAGGTAATGAACACTGAAGCTTTCTTT.

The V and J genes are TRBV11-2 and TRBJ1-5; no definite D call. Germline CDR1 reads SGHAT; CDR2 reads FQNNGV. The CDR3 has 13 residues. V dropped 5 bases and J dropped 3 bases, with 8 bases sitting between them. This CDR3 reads CASSPGINQPQHF. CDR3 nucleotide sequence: TGTGCCAGCAGCCCGGGGATCAATCAGCCCCAGCATTTT.

CDR3 loop: CTSSPQTSGSVGPSYEQYF. The CDR3 DNA reads TGCACCAGCAGCCCCCAAACTAGCGGGAGCGTCGGGCCTTCCTACGAGCAGTACTTC. V and J are TRBV1 and TRBJ2-7; TRBD2 was called by the table and not checked on the DNA. TRBV1 is flagged as a pseudogene. The CDR3 is 19 amino acids.

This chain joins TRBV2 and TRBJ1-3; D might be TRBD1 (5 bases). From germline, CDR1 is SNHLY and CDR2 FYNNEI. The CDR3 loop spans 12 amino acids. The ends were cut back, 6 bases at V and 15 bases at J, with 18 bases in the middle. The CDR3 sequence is CASRGQLQGKYF. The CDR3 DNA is TGTGCCAGCAGAGGACAATTACAAGGGAAATATTTT.

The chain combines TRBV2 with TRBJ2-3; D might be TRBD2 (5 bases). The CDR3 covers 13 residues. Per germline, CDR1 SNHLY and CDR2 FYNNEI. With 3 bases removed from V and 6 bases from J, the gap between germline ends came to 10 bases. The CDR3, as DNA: TGTGCCAGCAGTGATCCTCGGAGGGATACGCAGTATTTT. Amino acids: CASSDPRRDTQYF.

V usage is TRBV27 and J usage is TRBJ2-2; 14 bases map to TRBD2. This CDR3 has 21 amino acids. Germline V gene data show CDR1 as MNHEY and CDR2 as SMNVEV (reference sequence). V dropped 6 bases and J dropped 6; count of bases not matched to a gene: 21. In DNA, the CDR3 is TGTGCCAGCAGCCAATTCCCGGGACTAGCGGGAGAGGGGTATAATTCCGGGGAGCTGTTTTTT. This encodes CASSQFPGLAGEGYNSGELFF.

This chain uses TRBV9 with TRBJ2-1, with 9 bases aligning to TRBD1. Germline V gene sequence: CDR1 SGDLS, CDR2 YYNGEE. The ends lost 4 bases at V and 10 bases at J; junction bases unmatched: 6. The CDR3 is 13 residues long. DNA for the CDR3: TGTGCCAGCAGCCAAGCCGGGACAGGGGAGCAGTTCTTC. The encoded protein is CASSQAGTGEQFF.